Listed below are T cell receptor beta chains from one sample, sequenced in a study of memory CD4+ T cells and cytomegalovirus serostatus. Sequenced by immunoSEQ multiplex PCR; TCRdb stores in-frame clones only, minus some. The table includes about 62,000 clones, 75% to 80% detected once. The sample was memory CD4+ T cells from blood. These TCRs come from an adult in good health and CMV-seropositive. CDR3s include the opening cysteine and the closing phenylalanine or tryptophan. A D gene is named only where the DNA matches it firmly. Clone sizes are given selectively: once, few, many, or a class where the clone is expanded.

D gene	J gene	CDR3 length	V gene	clone size	CDR3 protein	CDR3 DNA
NA	TRBJ2-6	14	TRBV28	NA	CASSSRQGANVLTF	TGTGCCAGCAGTTCTCGACAAGGGGCCAACGTCCTGACTTTC
TRBD1	TRBJ1-5	13	TRBV29-1	few	CSVGQGINQPQHF	TGCAGCGTGGGACAGGGAATAAATCAGCCCCAGCATTTT
NA	TRBJ1-5	17	TRBV28	NA	CASSLYQGLYSNQPQHF	TGTGCCAGCAGTTTATATCAGGGCCTCTATAGCAATCAGCCCCAGCATTTT
NA	TRBJ2-3	15	TRBV19	NA	CASRFRDSATDTQYF	TGTGCCAGTAGGTTCCGGGACTCGGCCACAGATACGCAGTATTTT
NA	TRBJ1-2	13	TRBV25-1	NA	CASSEVQNYGYTF	TGTGCCAGCAGTGAAGTACAGAACTATGGCTACACCTTC
NA	TRBJ2-7	12	TRBV6-5	NA	CASSQTGGEQYF	TGTGCCAGCAGTCAAACCGGTGGCGAGCAGTACTTC
TRBD2	TRBJ2-3	14	TRBV6-1	few	CANRASGGWDTQYF	TGTGCCAACAGAGCTAGCGGGGGGTGGGATACGCAGTATTTT
NA	TRBJ1-5	18	TRBV6-1	NA	CASSDKGGSFVSNQPQHF	TGTGCCAGCAGTGATAAGGGGGGCAGTTTTGTTAGCAATCAGCCCCAGCATTTT
NA	TRBJ2-2	16	TRBV7-2	NA	CASSSAVTSTTGELFF	TGTGCCAGCAGCTCCGCCGTGACTAGTACCACCGGGGAGCTGTTTTTT
TRBD2	TRBJ2-3	15	TRBV2	NA	CASSNSGGGADTQYF	TGTGCCAGCAGCAATAGCGGGGGGGGCGCAGATACGCAGTATTTT
NA	TRBJ2-7	12	TRBV5-6	NA	CASSLGAYEQYF	TGTGCCAGCAGCTTGGGGGCCTACGAGCAGTACTTC
NA	TRBJ1-2	13	TRBV5-4	once	CASSLEGGYGYTF	TGTGCCAGCAGCTTGGAGGGCGGCTATGGCTACACCTTC
NA	TRBJ2-1	16	TRBV6-5	NA	CASSSRGGGSYNEQFF	TGTGCCAGCAGTTCTCGGGGTGGGGGCTCCTACAATGAGCAGTTCTTC
TRBD1	TRBJ2-3	16	TRBV23-1	NA	CASSQPGTESRDTQYF	TGCGCCAGCAGTCAACCCGGGACAGAAAGCAGAGATACGCAGTATTTT
NA	TRBJ1-2	13	TRBV6-6	many	CASTITPQRGYTF	TGTGCCAGCACCATCACCCCCCAGAGGGGCTACACCTTC
NA	TRBJ1-1	16	TRBV11-2	NA	CASSPRVGGWYTEAFF	TGTGCCAGCAGCCCACGCGTGGGGGGCTGGTACACTGAAGCTTTCTTT
NA	TRBJ1-1	13	TRBV4-2	NA	CASSPDFGRGAFF	TGTGCCAGCAGCCCCGATTTTGGGAGAGGAGCTTTCTTT
NA	TRBJ1-2	15	TRBV4-1	NA	CASSQDPTATYGYTF	TGCGCCAGCAGCCAAGACCCCACGGCCACCTATGGCTACACCTTC
TRBD1	TRBJ2-3	12	TRBV7-9	NA	CALEGGADTQYF	TGTGCCCTCGAAGGGGGCGCAGATACGCAGTATTTT
TRBD2	TRBJ2-1	16	TRBV7-2	NA	CASSFGLSSGENEQFF	TGTGCCAGCAGCTTCGGTTTGTCTAGCGGAGAGAATGAGCAGTTCTTC
NA	TRBJ1-4	16	TRBV30	NA	CAWSPEGGWANEKLFF	TGTGCCTGGAGTCCCGAGGGAGGGTGGGCTAATGAAAAACTGTTTTTT
NA	TRBJ1-5	16	TRBV28	NA	CASSLQGGGRNQPQHF	TGTGCCAGCAGCCTACAGGGTGGGGGGAGAAATCAGCCCCAGCATTTT
NA	TRBJ1-2	14	TRBV25-1	once	CASSEGLSNYGYTF	TGTGCCAGCAGCGAGGGACTCTCTAACTATGGCTACACCTTC
NA	TRBJ2-5	15	TRBV21-1	NA	CASSSIAGWAETQYF	TGTGCCAGCAGCAGTATAGCGGGATGGGCGGAGACCCAGTACTTC
TRBD1	TRBJ2-1	14	TRBV19	NA	CASSPGQGGNEQFF	TGTGCCAGCTCTCCGGGACAGGGAGGCAATGAGCAGTTCTTC
NA	TRBJ2-7	16	TRBV4-1	NA	CASSQVLGPRGYEQYF	TGCGCCAGCAGCCAAGTTCTAGGACCTAGGGGCTACGAGCAGTACTTC
NA	TRBJ2-7	15	TRBV2	NA	CASSDGQGGRYEQYF	TGTGCCAGCAGTGATGGACAGGGAGGGAGATACGAGCAGTACTTC
TRBD2	TRBJ2-5	15	TRBV7-2	NA	CASSLDTSGGGTQYF	TGTGCCAGCAGCTTAGATACTAGCGGGGGAGGGACCCAGTACTTC
TRBD1	TRBJ1-5	15	TRBV6-6	NA	CASSRDRESHQPQHF	TGTGCCAGCAGCAGGGACAGGGAGTCCCATCAGCCCCAGCATTTT
TRBD2	TRBJ2-2	17	TRBV4-3	NA	CASSQETSGRGVGELFF	TGCGCCAGCAGCCAAGAGACTAGCGGGAGAGGGGTCGGGGAGCTGTTTTTT
NA	TRBJ2-7	15	TRBV5-4	few	CASSLIGSYSYEQYF	TGTGCCAGCAGCTTGATCGGGTCTTACTCCTACGAGCAGTACTTC
TRBD1	TRBJ2-1	17	TRBV2	NA	CASSVDRAGLSYNEQFF	TGTGCCAGCAGTGTTGACAGGGCAGGTCTATCCTACAATGAGCAGTTCTTC
NA	TRBJ1-4	15	TRBV6-1	NA	CASSELSSTNEKLFF	TGTGCCAGCAGTGAACTCAGCTCAACTAATGAAAAACTGTTTTTT
NA	TRBJ2-7	12	TRBV27	NA	CASSAQGYEQYF	TGTGCCAGCAGTGCACAGGGCTACGAGCAGTACTTC
NA	TRBJ1-3	14	TRBV7-9	few	CASSLRRSGNTIYF	TGTGCCAGCAGCTTAAGGCGGTCTGGAAACACCATATATTTT
NA	TRBJ2-3	15	TRBV10-2	NA	CASSDERRRADTQYF	TGCGCCAGCAGTGATGAGCGGAGACGAGCAGATACGCAGTATTTT
NA	TRBJ2-7	15	TRBV18	NA	CASSPVGGKTYEQYF	TGTGCCAGCTCACCAGTCGGGGGAAAAACCTACGAGCAGTACTTC
TRBD2	TRBJ2-3	14	TRBV7-2	NA	CASSLREGTDTQYF	TGTGCCAGCAGCTTGCGGGAGGGCACAGATACGCAGTATTTT
NA	TRBJ2-3	14	TRBV29-1	NA	CSVGRSASTDTQYF	TGCAGCGTCGGAAGGAGCGCGAGCACAGATACGCAGTATTTT
NA	TRBJ2-7	14	TRBV9	NA	CASSVGSSSYEQYF	TGTGCCAGCAGCGTAGGTTCAAGCTCCTACGAGCAGTACTTC
NA	TRBJ2-1	13	TRBV7-2	few	CASSLGGRNEQFF	TGTGCCAGCAGCTTAGGAGGTAGAAATGAGCAGTTCTTC
TRBD1	TRBJ1-1	14	TRBV4-1	NA	CASSRQGIDTEAFF	TGCGCCAGCAGCCGACAGGGTATCGACACTGAAGCTTTCTTT
NA	TRBJ2-5	15	TRBV30	NA	CAWSPRGTPQETQYF	TGTGCCTGGAGTCCCCGGGGGACACCCCAAGAGACCCAGTACTTC
NA	TRBJ2-1	14	TRBV6-5	once	CASKRTDSYNEQFF	TGTGCCAGCAAACGGACAGACTCCTACAATGAGCAGTTCTTC
NA	TRBJ1-1	15	TRBV4-1	NA	CASSREGTVNTEAFF	TGCGCCAGCAGCCGAGAGGGGACGGTGAACACTGAAGCTTTCTTT
TRBD1	TRBJ2-1	14	TRBV5-1	few	CASSLGDRDNEQFF	TGCGCCAGCAGCTTGGGGGACAGGGACAATGAGCAGTTCTTC
NA	TRBJ2-2	14	TRBV7-2	NA	CASSLDLNTGELFF	TGTGCCAGCAGCTTAGACTTAAACACCGGGGAGCTGTTTTTT
NA	TRBJ1-3	17	TRBV9	NA	CASSVYSEAYSGNTIYF	TGTGCCAGCAGCGTATATTCCGAGGCGTACTCTGGAAACACCATATATTTT
NA	TRBJ1-1	15	TRBV18	few	CASSPSTGGDTEAFF	TGTGCCAGCTCACCTTCAACAGGAGGCGACACTGAAGCTTTCTTT
NA	TRBJ1-1	13	TRBV28	few	CASRAGRSTEAFF	TGTGCCAGCAGGGCGGGTAGGAGCACTGAAGCTTTCTTT
NA	TRBJ2-5	13	TRBV7-7	NA	CASSSGPAETQYF	TGTGCTAGCAGCTCGGGCCCTGCAGAGACCCAGTACTTC
NA	TRBJ2-7	13	TRBV11-2	NA	CASSSRHTGSWYF	TGTGCCAGCAGCTCCCGACACACAGGGTCGTGGTACTTC
TRBD1	TRBJ1-2	15	TRBV19	NA	CASSTPGTVNYGYTF	TGTGCCAGTAGTACTCCCGGGACAGTTAACTATGGCTACACCTTC
TRBD2	TRBJ2-1	18	TRBV7-2	NA	CASSSSLFSGRGHNEQFF	TGTGCCAGCAGCTCGAGCCTCTTTAGCGGGAGGGGCCACAATGAGCAGTTCTTC